These 14 T cell receptor beta chains came from one sample sequenced in a study of blood T cell repertoires in COVID-19. The protocol was immunoSEQ multiplex PCR, while the TCRdb copy is restricted to in-frame clones and leaves out a portion. Of about 210,000 clones in the sample, 80% to 90% were seen once. The sample comprised PBMCs or T cells enriched from blood (not recorded which). These receptors all stem from a woman younger than 35 who had recovered from COVID-19.

The V call is TRBV5-4, the J call TRBJ2-7, with 7 bases lining up with TRBD1. J lost 2 bases, V lost 4 bases, and 9 bases had no gene match. The V gene's germline CDR1 is SGHNT and CDR2 YYREEE (reference sequence). The CDR3 is 15 amino acids. DNA for the CDR3: TGTGCCAGCAGCGGTTGGACAGGCGGAGCCTACGAGCAGTACTTC. It translates to CASSGWTGGAYEQYF.

The gene calls are TRBV5-8 and TRBJ1-2, with D tentatively TRBD1 (5 bases). Germline CDR1 SGHTS, CDR2 YDEGEE. This CDR3 is 15 amino acids long. The V end was cut by 0 bases, the J end by 4 bases, with 13 bases between. CDR3 amino acids: CASSLVAGWAYGYTF. DNA of the CDR3: TGTGCCAGCAGCTTGGTTGCAGGGTGGGCCTATGGCTACACCTTC.

The chain joins TRBV29-1 to TRBJ2-3; 8 bases agree with TRBD2. Per germline, CDR1 SQVTM and CDR2 ANQGSEA. The ends lost 4 bases at V and 1 base at J; junction bases unmatched: 7. This CDR3 has 15 residues. DNA for the CDR3: TGCAGCGTTGGGGCCGCTAGCGGGCGCACAGATACGCAGTATTTT. This gives the protein CSVGAASGRTDTQYF.

This sequence joins TRBV13 and TRBJ1-2; 10 nucleotides align to TRBD1. The CDR3 length is 14 residues. V lost 3 bases to trimming and J lost 6 bases; unmatched junction nucleotides: 4. The germline CDR1 and CDR2 sequences are PRHDT and FYEKMQ (reference sequence). The CDR3: CASSFDRGQDGYTF. In DNA form, the CDR3 reads TGTGCCAGCAGCTTTGACAGGGGGCAAGATGGCTACACCTTC.

In its sample, this clone was seen once. This chain links TRBV9 with TRBJ1-1; D is unresolved. CDR1 and CDR2 from the germline V gene are SGDLS and YYNGEE. Trimming left V 0 bases short and J 6 bases short, with 15 bases between. This CDR3 has 15 amino acids. CDR3 nucleotides: TGTGCCAGCAGCGTAGAGGCGGGCTTAACAGCTGAAGCTTTCTTT. It codes for CASSVEAGLTAEAFF.

The chain uses TRBV3-1 (or the pseudogene TRBV3-2) and TRBJ1-3, with D tentatively TRBD1 (5 bases). The V gene's germline CDR1 is LGHDT and CDR2 YNNKEL (reference sequence). The germline V and J ends were trimmed by 0 bases and 6 bases, with 6 bases remaining between them. The CDR3 has 13 amino acids. The DNA for the CDR3 is TGTGCCAGCAGCCAAGAAGGGGCAAACACCATATATTTT. It specifies CASSQEGANTIYF.

Only a few counts were recorded for this clone. This chain links TRBV4-1 with TRBJ1-6, with TRBD1 matching over 9 bases. The length of the CDR3 is 16 residues. J lost 8 bases, V lost 0 bases, and 5 bases had no gene match. Per germline, CDR1 MGHRA and CDR2 YSYEKL. The CDR3 reads CASSQDHGTGYSPLHF. The CDR3 nucleotides read TGCGCCAGCAGCCAAGATCATGGGACAGGGTATTCACCCCTCCACTTT.

The V gene is TRBV10-3, the J gene TRBJ1-2; the D gene is possibly TRBD1 (5 bases). This CDR3 has 17 amino acids. In germline, CDR1 is ENHRY, CDR2 SYGVKD. The V end lost 0 bases, the J end lost 8 bases, and 22 bases lay between the germline ends. The chain's CDR3 is CAISESDSEKVVEGYTF. In DNA, the CDR3 is TGTGCCATCAGTGAGTCCGACAGCGAGAAGGTAGTAGAGGGCTACACCTTC.

The chain carries TRBV2 and TRBJ1-2; 7 bases align to TRBD1. J gave up 5 bases and V 6 bases, and 3 bases lay outside the gene matches. The CDR3 runs to 12 residues. Germline lookup yields CDR1 SNHLY and CDR2 FYNNEI. The CDR3 DNA sequence: TGTGCCAGCAGCCCGACAGGGTATGGCTACACCTTC. This codes for CASSPTGYGYTF.

The DNA for the CDR3 is TGTGCCAGCAGCTTAGGGGACAGGGGGTATTCACCCCTCCACTTT. It translates to CASSLGDRGYSPLHF. This chain uses TRBV7-9 with TRBJ1-6; TRBD1 aligns across 11 bases. CDR1 is SEHNR and CDR2 is FQNEAQ in the germline V gene (reference sequence). The V gene end was trimmed by 1 base and the J gene end by 8 bases; junction bases not matched to a gene: 1. This CDR3 is built from 15 residues. The whole variable domain, filled in from reference TRBV7-9 and TRBJ1-6, reads DTGVSQNPRHKITKRGQNVTFRCDPISEHNRLYWYRQTLGQGPEFLTYFQNEAQLEKSRLLSDRFSAERPKGSFSTLEIQRTEQGDSAMYLCASSLGDRGYSPLHFGNGTRLTVT.

The J gene is TRBJ2-7, the V gene TRBV5-6; D gene ambiguous. Germline CDR1 is SGHDT and CDR2 is YYEEEE. This CDR3 has 17 amino acids. V lost 3 bases to trimming and J lost 6 bases, with 25 bases between them. For the CDR3, the DNA is TGTGCCAGCAGCTCACCCACAAACTCCGCCGATCGGGTCGAGCAGTACTTC. It encodes CASSSPTNSADRVEQYF. The complete variable domain, with remaining parts taken from reference TRBV5-6 and TRBJ2-7, reads DAGVTQSPTHLIKTRGQQVTLRCSPKSGHDTVSWYQQALGQGPQFIFQYYEEEERQRGNFPDRFSGHQFPNYSSELNVNALLLGDSALYLCASSSPTNSADRVEQYFGPGTRLTVT.

This chain connects TRBV11-2 to TRBJ2-5; TRBD2 is a possible D gene (5 bases). This CDR3 is built from 15 residues. Deletions cut 5 bases from V and 5 bases from J, with 18 bases between. Germline V lookup: CDR1 SGHAT, CDR2 FQNNGV. CDR3 loop: CASSPEGLGRETQYF. CDR3 coding DNA: TGTGCCAGCAGCCCCGAGGGATTAGGACGGGAGACCCAGTACTTC.

The V and J genes are TRBV29-1 and TRBJ2-2; maybe TRBD1 (5 bases). Germline V gene data show CDR1 as SQVTM and CDR2 as ANQGSEA. Trimming took 5 bases from V and 3 from J, leaving 16 bases between them. The CDR3 is 15 residues long. The CDR3 reads CSVLRQSADTGELFF. The CDR3 DNA reads TGCAGCGTTTTGCGACAGTCGGCGGACACCGGGGAGCTGTTTTTT.

V gene TRBV6-1 combines with J gene TRBJ1-5; D not certain. V lost 3 bases, J lost 6 bases, and 6 bases lay in between. The CDR3 length is 12 residues. CDR1 MNHNS and CDR2 SASEGT come from the germline V gene. The CDR3, as DNA: TGTGCCAGCAGTGATTGGCTTCAGCCCCAGCATTTT. This encodes CASSDWLQPQHF.